This T cell receptor beta chain was recovered during a study of T cells after yellow fever vaccination. Study-wide results and caveats: Booster sampling recovered most clones from primary vaccination (roughly 96% CD4, around 90% CD8). Sorted repertoires could include abundant contaminating clonotypes from bulk cells.

Points on this clonotype: The antigen is undetermined.

CDR1 is MNHEY, CDR2 SVGAGI, per germline. V lost 0 bases and J 6 bases, leaving 9 bases between the germline ends. The CDR3 is made up of 14 amino acids. UMIs and a universal primer site were added when TCR cDNA was made by 5'RACE template switching. TCRdb analysed the 5' RACE reads with MiXCR anew, one entry per CDR3 protein. In the table there are a few hundred thousand distinct CDR3 sequences, about a sixth of which are singletons. This rearrangement joins TRBV6-5 to TRBJ1-5; D might be TRBD1 (5 bases). This receptor was obtained from a man younger than 30 who received the YFV17D yellow fever vaccine. The sample was PBMCs, taken 5 to 6 days after the first yellow fever vaccination. CDR3 in DNA: TGTGCCAGCAGTTACTCTAGGGGAACTCAGCCCCAGCATTTT. It encodes CASSYSRGTQPQHF.